This section outlines one T cell receptor beta chain sequence together with its context. What this receptor recognizes is not known. Per-nucleotide qualities are absent, and no much larger clonotype sits a single base away. Using the deep immunoSEQ assay, TCR CDR3 regions were amplified from genomic DNA by multiplex PCR. Genomic DNA extracted from each cell subset was distributed evenly over all wells of several immunoSEQ 96-well plates, and each plate served as one replicate. For unsorted PBMC, about 270 ng of genomic DNA, equivalent to 30,000 to 35,000 T cell genomes, went into each replicate PCR. Ten immunoSEQ deep assay plates were used to sequence the unsorted PBMC genomic DNA. Purified libraries were quantified with a Qubit 3.0 fluorometer, sized on a Bioanalyzer 2100, and re-quantified with the KAPA Library Quantification kit. Every immunoSEQ 96-well plate was sequenced on a separate single-read 150-cycle Illumina NextSeq 550 flow cell. The paper's processing steps were these. The immunoSEQ output contained only junctional sequences without quality scores, so filtering could not match that applied to full-length reads. To assign V/J genes and CDR3, sequences were annotated using PyIR, a Python wrapper for IgBLAST v1.9, with IMGT germline references. Any read was removed if the V/J assignment was weak (E-value above 1e-6), the CDR3 was missing, or the read contained stop codons, out-of-frame junctions, or ambiguous translated residues. V3J clonotypes were defined as sequences sharing an identical inferred V gene, J gene, and CDR3 amino acid sequence. To compute the percentage overlap between repertoires, the number of shared unique clonotypes was divided by the size of the smaller repertoire. Richness of each repertoire was evaluated using RTK rarefaction, the Chao1 estimator, and Recon v2.1 estimates of unobserved clonotypes. In TCRdb, the immuneACCESS table is reduced to in-frame sequences with V and J assigned. These tables do not hold every clone; where another copy was compared, an unresolved V gene accounts for under half, and the others remain unexplained. V, J and clone size reflect that table, while D and trimming were determined from the DNA. Present in this sample are around 530,000 clones, around three quarters of which were seen just once. The ten largest account for about 12% of the sample.

Looking up the germline V gene yields CDR1 SNHLY and CDR2 FYNNEI. V loses 6 bases, J loses 1 base, and the germline ends lie 12 bases apart. The CDR3 measures 14 amino acids from cysteine to phenylalanine. The only DNA kept is the CDR3, 42 bases in frame from the first base. Healthy HIV-negative adults with no recently reported acute infections or vaccinations were included as donors. Every donor was a Caucasian adult residing in Nashville, Tennessee, USA. For unsorted samples, roughly 91 million PBMCs were counted, and genomic DNA was extracted using the QIAamp DNA Blood Mini kit. After blood collection by leukapheresis, PBMCs were isolated using Ficoll-Histopaque density gradient centrifugation and then cryopreserved in the vapor phase of liquid nitrogen. This entry is derived from a study of shared clonotypes between healthy human individuals (dated by TCRdb to the early 2020s). Regarding the complete study: The cohort included three men and a couple of women between 18 and 49 years of age. Between about 0.9 and 9 billion PBMCs per donor were obtained by leukapheresis. Different laboratories and diverse techniques were used to prepare libraries and sequence TCR repertoires, to increase sequencing depth and limit assay-specific biases. The study deeply sequenced blood TCR repertoires of about five healthy adults to estimate repertoire size and the extent of clonotype sharing between individuals.

General conclusions and limits of the study: Sampling was restricted to blood, and TCR repertoires in tissue are likely to differ from TCR repertoires in blood. Pairwise subsampling indicated that sequencing depth was expected to affect the degree of clonotype sharing among donors. The small number of donors limited the genetic and exposure-history diversity represented.

The TCR was taken from a woman aged 40 to 50 in good health. Some clones in this sample may be carry-over from other donors' samples. The chain couples TRBV2 to TRBJ2-5, with a weak D call of TRBD1 (5 bases match). Sequenced sample: PBMCs. CDR3 reads: CASSLQGFQETQYF. The DNA reads as follows: TGTGCCAGCAGCCTCCAGGGTTTCCAAGAGACCCAGTACTTC.